This T cell receptor (beta chain) was captured in a study of T-cell reconstitution after alpha-beta-depleted transplantation in children. The V end lost 10 bases, the J end lost 1 base, and 12 bases lay between the germline ends. Per the germline V gene, CDR1 is ENHRY and CDR2 is SYGVKD. CDR3 length: 13 residues. This clonotype occurred a few times. During its preparation, the TCRbeta library received unique molecular identifiers. TCRdb redid the calling of the PCR reads with MiXCR, one entry per CDR3 protein. The data contain a few hundred thousand distinct CDR3 sequences, under 13% of them seen just once; the ten biggest clones take up approximately 5%.

The V and J genes are TRBV10-3 and TRBJ2-3; D may be TRBD2 (6 bases). The source material was PBMCs from the stem cell graft donor, sampled from the stem cell graft. The receptor was derived from a human donor who donated a stem cell graft to a child with acute myeloid leukemia. The CDR3: CATSGQRTDTQYF. Written as DNA, the CDR3 is TGTGCCACCAGCGGGCAGCGCACAGATACGCAGTATTTT.